Shown below are 24 T cell receptor beta chains from a single sample sequenced in a study of post-analysis software for immune sequencing data. Libraries were made from TCR beta cDNA, and they carried unique molecular identifiers. One entry per CDR3 protein results from TCRdb running MiXCR on the PCR reads. The table has under 200,000 distinct CDR3 sequences, roughly 34% seen once. Sequenced material: blood, taken after autologous hematopoietic stem cell transplantation. The source of these receptors is a girl aged 10 to 17 with multiple sclerosis.

The chain employs TRBV27 and TRBJ1-1, with TRBD1 identical over 8 bases. CDR3 length equals 14 residues. Trimming took 2 bases from V and 12 from J; bases not matched to a gene: 11. Looked up from germline, CDR1 is MNHEY and CDR2 is SMNVEV (reference sequence). CDR3 nucleotide sequence: TGTGCCAGCAGTTTAACCGGACAGGGAAGGGAAACTTTCTTT. The encoded protein is CASSLTGQGRETFF.

At least ten counts were recorded for this clonotype. The chain has TRBV6-5 and TRBJ2-3; the match to TRBD2 covers 7 bases. The CDR3 sequence is 19 residues long. The V gene end was trimmed by 2 bases and the J gene end by 2 bases; junction bases not matched to a gene: 16. From germline, CDR1 is MNHEY and CDR2 SVGAGI. The CDR3 DNA reads as TGTGCCAGCAGTTACCCGCGGCCAGCGGGGACTATCCCCACAGATACGCAGTATTTT. It specifies CASSYPRPAGTIPTDTQYF.

Comment on this clonotype: Sequence at one end of the junction differs from germline and may be a read error. The chain employs TRBV14 and TRBJ2-5; D call uncertain. The V gene's germline CDR1 is SGHDN and CDR2 FVKESK. The CDR3 sequence is 14 residues long. The CDR3 loop reads CVSSAHNFQETQYF. CDR3 nucleotides: TGTGTCAGCAGCGCCCACAACTTCCAAGAGACCCAGTACTTC. Variable domain in full (rest from reference TRBV14 and TRBJ2-5): EAGVTQFPSHSVIEKGQTVTLRCDPISGHDNLYWYRRVMGKEIKFLLHFVKESKQDESGMPNNRFLAERTGGTYSTLKVQPAELEDSGVYFCVSSAHNFQETQYFGPGTRLLVL.

The genes are TRBV20-1 and TRBJ1-5, with D hard to call. The germline V and J ends were trimmed by 6 bases and 0 bases, with 9 bases remaining between them. Germline V gives CDR1 DFQATT, CDR2 SNEGSKA (reference sequence). The CDR3 runs to 13 residues. CDR3 bases: TGCAGTGCCCCAGGTTTTAGCAATCAGCCCCAGCATTTT. This sequence encodes CSAPGFSNQPQHF.

About this clonotype itself: Compared with germline, one end of the junction differs, possibly owing to a read error. This chain links TRBV7-9 with TRBJ2-1; 7 bases are a match to TRBD2. CDR1 is SEHNR and CDR2 is FQNEAQ in the germline V gene (reference sequence). The CDR3 loop spans 14 amino acids. The CDR3 DNA reads as TGTGTCAGCAGCTTCGCGGGAGTTGGCAATGGGCAGTTCTTC. Protein: CVSSFAGVGNGQFF.

This clonotype showed up just a few times. The rearrangement joins TRBV20-1 to TRBJ1-1, with D possibly being TRBD1 (6 bases). The CDR3 has 12 amino acids. Trimming shortened V by 5 bases and J by 0 bases, and 7 bases separated the two germline ends. Germline CDR1 is DFQATT and CDR2 is SNEGSKA (reference sequence). Here the CDR3 DNA reads TGCAGTGCTGGACAGATGAACACTGAAGCTTTCTTT. This sequence encodes CSAGQMNTEAFF.

This rearrangement joins TRBV5-1 to TRBJ1-5; D might be TRBD1 (5 bases). The germline V and J ends were trimmed by 4 bases and 7 bases, with 12 bases remaining between them. Germline assignment: CDR1 SGHRS and CDR2 YFSETQ. The CDR3 totals 13 residues. CDR3 nucleotides: TGCGCCAGCAGCGGGGGTTTTGGGCAGCCCCAGCATTTT. It specifies CASSGGFGQPQHF.

This clonotype came up a few times. The chain couples TRBV20-1 to TRBJ2-5; 12 bases are a match to TRBD1. Germline V lookup: CDR1 DFQATT, CDR2 SNEGSKA (reference sequence). This CDR3 has 16 amino acids. V lost 4 bases, J lost 5 bases, and 11 bases stayed unmatched. The CDR3 protein is CSATKGQGAGRETQYF. CDR3 coding DNA: TGCAGTGCTACCAAGGGACAGGGGGCGGGTAGGGAGACCCAGTACTTC.

The chain uses TRBV4-2 and TRBJ2-7; D is possibly TRBD2 (6 bases). Germline CDR1 is LGHNA and CDR2 is YNFKEQ. V was pared by 1 base and J by 2 bases, with 12 bases between. The length of the CDR3 is 15 residues. This chain's CDR3 is CASSQVGGSAYEQYF. For the CDR3, the DNA is TGTGCCAGCAGCCAAGTTGGAGGGAGTGCCTACGAGCAGTACTTC.

This clonotype occurred many times. Written as DNA, the CDR3 is TGCAGCGTTGAATGGACAGGGGGCCAAGAGACCCAGTACTTC. Amino acid sequence: CSVEWTGGQETQYF. The chain employs TRBV29-1 and TRBJ2-5, with 10 bases fitting TRBD1. Per germline, CDR1 SQVTM and CDR2 ANQGSEA. The CDR3 is 14 amino acids. Trimming cost V 2 bases and J 1 base; bases outside gene matches: 1.

The chain uses TRBV20-1 and TRBJ2-5; D remains unclear. The V and J ends lost 4 bases and 1 base respectively, with 19 bases between them. CDR1 is DFQATT, CDR2 SNEGSKA, per germline (reference sequence). This CDR3 has 16 residues. In DNA form, the CDR3 reads TGCAGTGCTACCCAATCCCTAACTACACGCCAAGAGACCCAGTACTTC. Residues: CSATQSLTTRQETQYF.

This clonotype showed up just a few times. The V call is TRBV7-7, the J call TRBJ2-3, with TRBD2 matching 10 bases. The CDR3 totals 16 residues. CDR1 SSHAT and CDR2 FNYEAQ come from the germline V gene (reference sequence). The CDR3 sequence: CAVGTGTSEGTDTQYF. Written as DNA, the CDR3 is TGTGCTGTGGGAACAGGGACTAGCGAGGGCACAGATACGCAGTATTTT.

This clonotype was detected a few times. V is TRBV28 and J is TRBJ2-4; 11 bases match TRBD1. The J call is doubtful: the DNA matches TRBJ2-7 better. The CDR3 runs to 14 residues. Germline CDR1 is MDHEN and CDR2 is SYDVKM. The CDR3 reads CASRGTGGPYEQYF. The CDR3 nucleotides are TGTGCCAGCAGGGGGACAGGGGGACCCTACGAGCAGTACTTC.

This clonotype was detected a few times. The chain carries TRBV12-3 or TRBV12-4 and TRBJ1-6; the match to TRBD1 covers 10 bases. CDR3 length equals 18 residues. Trimming at V came to 6 bases and at J to 10 bases, leaving 18 bases not matched to a gene. The CDR3 is CASRRSPGTGDLVSPLHF. The CDR3 bases are TGTGCCAGCAGACGCAGTCCCGGGACAGGGGACCTTGTGTCACCCCTCCACTTT.

As to this clonotype: The junction does not match germline at one end; this may be a read error. The rearrangement uses TRBV12-3 or TRBV12-4 and TRBJ2-3, with D perhaps TRBD2 (7 bases). The CDR3 covers 15 residues. The DNA for the CDR3 is TGTGCCAGCAGTTTATCAGGGGAGGGCACAGATGCGCAGTATTTT. Its translation: CASSLSGEGTDAQYF.

V usage is TRBV6-6 and J usage is TRBJ1-1; D ambiguous. CDR3 length: 12 residues. The V gene's germline CDR1 is MNHNY and CDR2 SVGAGI (reference sequence). V was pared by 3 bases and J by 4 bases, with 6 bases between. The CDR3 nucleotides are TGTGCCAGCAGTTATGAGAGCACTGAAGCTTTCTTT. This encodes CASSYESTEAFF.

The chain links TRBV11-2 to TRBJ2-1; D not certain. Trimming shortened V by 6 bases and J by 7 bases, and 13 bases separated the two germline ends. The CDR3 runs to 13 residues. Germline CDR1 SGHAT, CDR2 FQNNGV. The CDR3 reads CASRRLASNEQFF. In nucleotides, the CDR3 is TGTGCCAGCAGAAGACTGGCTTCAAATGAGCAGTTCTTC.

This clonotype was detected ten times or more. This chain uses TRBV5-1 with TRBJ1-6; no firm D call. The CDR3 is 15 residues long. The V gene's germline CDR1 is SGHRS and CDR2 YFSETQ. V was cut by 0 bases and J by 3 bases, with 7 bases left in between. The CDR3 region is CASSLEASYNSPLHF. In DNA form, the CDR3 reads TGCGCCAGCAGCTTGGAGGCAAGCTATAATTCACCCCTCCACTTT.

This clonotype has just a few counts. V gene TRBV5-1 combines with J gene TRBJ1-4; the match to TRBD1 covers 8 bases. The V and J ends lost 1 base and 8 bases, in that order; junction bases with no gene match: 7. The CDR3 consists of 15 residues. Per germline, CDR1 SGHRS and CDR2 YFSETQ. The CDR3 protein is CASSLSGTGSEKLFF. As DNA, the CDR3 is TGCGCCAGCAGCTTGTCCGGGACAGGCTCGGAAAAACTGTTTTTT.

This clonotype appeared a few times. The gene calls are TRBV7-3 and TRBJ1-1, with D possibly matching TRBD1 (5 bases). V lost 4 bases to trimming and J lost 1 base, with 7 bases between them. The V gene's germline CDR1 is SGHTA and CDR2 FQGTGA. This CDR3 contains 13 residues. CDR3 region: CASSWTWNTEAFF. The CDR3 bases are TGTGCCAGCAGCTGGACATGGAACACTGAAGCTTTCTTT. The full variable domain, its missing parts supplied by reference TRBV7-3 and TRBJ1-1, is GAGVSQTPSNKVTEKGKYVELRCDPISGHTALYWYRQSLGQGPEFLIYFQGTGAADDSGLPNDRFFAVRPEGSVSTLKIQRTERGDSAVYLCASSWTWNTEAFFGQGTRLTVV.

This clonotype was seen a few times. The chain is built from TRBV28 and TRBJ2-7; D tentatively fits TRBD1 or TRBD2 (5 bases each). Gene TRBJ2-5 matches the end of the DNA better, so the J call may be wrong. CDR3 size: 16 residues. Germline V gene sequence: CDR1 MDHEN, CDR2 SYDVKM. The CDR3 DNA follows: TGTGCCAGCAGCCTAAATGTCCCGGGGACCCGAGAGACCCAGTACTTC. Its protein is CASSLNVPGTRETQYF.

This clonotype was recorded a few times. This chain connects TRBV4-2 to TRBJ2-1; 10 nucleotides match TRBD2. The CDR3 covers 20 residues. The germline gives CDR1 LGHNA, CDR2 YNFKEQ. Trimming cost V 0 bases and J 8 bases; bases outside gene matches: 19. CDR3 nucleotides: TGTGCCAGCAGCCAAGATCAGACAGGGGCACGGCTAGCGGGAGTTCATGAGCAGTTCTTC. It encodes CASSQDQTGARLAGVHEQFF.

V usage is TRBV10-3 and J usage is TRBJ2-1, with 8 bases fitting TRBD1. The better agreement between TRBJ2-7 and the DNA end casts doubt on the J call. The CDR3 extends over 15 amino acids. CDR1 is ENHRY, CDR2 SYGVKD, per germline. The CDR3 spells CAISPGTGVLNEQYF. DNA for the CDR3: TGTGCCATCAGTCCCGGGACAGGAGTCCTAAATGAGCAGTACTTC.

To note about this clonotype: A much larger clone differs from this one at a single base, so this may be a read error. The rearrangement uses TRBV29-1 and TRBJ2-4, with TRBD1 identical over 11 bases. The CDR3 totals 16 residues. The trim removed 0 bases at V and 8 bases at J, leaving 9 bases unmatched. In germline, CDR1 is SQVTM, CDR2 ANQGSEA. The CDR3 spells CSVEERGGQGGDIQYF. The CDR3 DNA reads TGCAGCGTTGAAGAGAGGGGGGGACAGGGGGGTGACATTCAGTACTTC. Based on the CDR3 plus reference TRBV29-1 and TRBJ2-4, the full variable domain is SAVISQKPSRDICQRGTSLTIQCQVDSQVTMMFWYRQQPGQSLTLIATANQGSEATYESGFVIDKFPISRPNLTFSTLTVSNMSPEDSSIYLCSVEERGGQGGDIQYFGAGTRLSVL.